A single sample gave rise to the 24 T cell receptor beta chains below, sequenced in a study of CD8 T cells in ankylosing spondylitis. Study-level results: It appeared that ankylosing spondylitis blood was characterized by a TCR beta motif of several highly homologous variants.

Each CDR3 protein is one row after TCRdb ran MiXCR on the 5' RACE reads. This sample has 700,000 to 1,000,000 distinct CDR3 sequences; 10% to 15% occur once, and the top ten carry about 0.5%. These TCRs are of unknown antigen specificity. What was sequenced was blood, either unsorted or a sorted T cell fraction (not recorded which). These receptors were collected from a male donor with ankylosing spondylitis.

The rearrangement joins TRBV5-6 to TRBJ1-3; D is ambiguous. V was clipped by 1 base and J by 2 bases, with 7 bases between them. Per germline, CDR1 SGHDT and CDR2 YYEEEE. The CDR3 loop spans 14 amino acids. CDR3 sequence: CASSLRRTGNTIYF. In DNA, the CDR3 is TGTGCCAGCAGCTTGAGGAGGACTGGAAACACCATATATTTT.

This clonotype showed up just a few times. The DNA for the CDR3 is TGTGCCAGCAGAGTCACCGGGACAGCAGAGGTGAGAGGTGAGCAGTTCTTC. Translated, it gives CASRVTGTAEVRGEQFF. V gene TRBV6-1 combines with J gene TRBJ2-1; 7 bases agree with TRBD1. V was pared by 6 bases and J by 9 bases, with 20 bases of the junction left unmatched. Germline CDR1 reads MNHNS; CDR2 reads SASEGT. This CDR3 has 17 amino acids.

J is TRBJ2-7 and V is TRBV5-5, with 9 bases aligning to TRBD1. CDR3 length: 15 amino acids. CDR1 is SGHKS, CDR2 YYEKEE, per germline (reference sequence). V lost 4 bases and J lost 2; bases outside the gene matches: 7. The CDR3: CASSRGQGGPYEQYF. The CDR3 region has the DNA TGTGCCAGCAGCCGGGGACAGGGCGGCCCCTACGAGCAGTACTTC.

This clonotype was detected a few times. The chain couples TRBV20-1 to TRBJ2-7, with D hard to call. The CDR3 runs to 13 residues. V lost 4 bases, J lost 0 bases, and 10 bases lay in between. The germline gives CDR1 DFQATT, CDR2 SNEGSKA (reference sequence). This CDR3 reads CSATRYSSYEQYF. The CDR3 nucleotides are TGCAGTGCTACCAGGTATAGCTCCTACGAGCAGTACTTC.

Written as DNA, the CDR3 is TGCGCCAGCAGTGGATTCCCGACTAGCGGGATACCCGATGAGCAGTTCTTC. The encoded protein is CASSGFPTSGIPDEQFF. V and J are TRBV10-1 and TRBJ2-1; TRBD2 matches 11 bases. After removal of 4 bases from V and 8 bases from J, the junction contained 13 bases not matched to a gene. The CDR3 spans 17 residues. Germline CDR1 is WNHNN and CDR2 is SYGVQD (reference sequence).

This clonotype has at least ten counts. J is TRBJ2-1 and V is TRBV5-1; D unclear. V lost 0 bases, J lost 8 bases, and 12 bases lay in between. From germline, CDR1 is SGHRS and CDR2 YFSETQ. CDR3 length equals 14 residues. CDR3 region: CASSLASTAYEQFF. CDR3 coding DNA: TGCGCCAGCAGCTTGGCCTCTACAGCTTATGAGCAGTTCTTC.

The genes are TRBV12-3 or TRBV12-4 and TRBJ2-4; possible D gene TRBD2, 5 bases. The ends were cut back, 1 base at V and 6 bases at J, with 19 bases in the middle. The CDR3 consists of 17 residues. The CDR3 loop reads CASSLDSGVTLGNIQYF. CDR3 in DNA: TGTGCCAGCAGTTTAGATAGTGGCGTCACACTAGGAAACATTCAGTACTTC.

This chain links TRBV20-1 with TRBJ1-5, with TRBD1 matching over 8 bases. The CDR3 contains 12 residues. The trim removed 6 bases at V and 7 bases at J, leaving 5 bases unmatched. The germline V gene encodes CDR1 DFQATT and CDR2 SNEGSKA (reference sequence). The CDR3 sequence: CSASTGAQPQHF. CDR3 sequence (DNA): TGCAGTGCCTCGACAGGGGCGCAGCCCCAGCATTTT.

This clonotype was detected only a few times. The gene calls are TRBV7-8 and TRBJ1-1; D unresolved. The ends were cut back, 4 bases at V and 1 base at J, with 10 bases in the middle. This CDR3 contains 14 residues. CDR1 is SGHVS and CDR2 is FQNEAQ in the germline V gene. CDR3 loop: CASSSRPPNTEAFF. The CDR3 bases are TGTGCCAGCAGCTCCCGACCACCGAACACTGAAGCTTTCTTT.

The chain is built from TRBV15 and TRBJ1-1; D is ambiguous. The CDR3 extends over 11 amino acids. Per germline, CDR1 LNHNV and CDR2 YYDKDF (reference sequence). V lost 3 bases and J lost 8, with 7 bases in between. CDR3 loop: CATSSRTEAFF. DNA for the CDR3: TGTGCCACCAGCAGCCGAACAGAAGCTTTCTTT.

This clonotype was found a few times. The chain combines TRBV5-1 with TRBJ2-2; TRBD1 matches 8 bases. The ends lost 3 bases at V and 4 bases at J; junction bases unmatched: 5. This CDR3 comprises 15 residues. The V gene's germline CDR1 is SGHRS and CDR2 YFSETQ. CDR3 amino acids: CASSSTGGSTGELFF. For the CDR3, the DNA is TGCGCCAGCAGCTCAACAGGGGGAAGCACCGGGGAGCTGTTTTTT.

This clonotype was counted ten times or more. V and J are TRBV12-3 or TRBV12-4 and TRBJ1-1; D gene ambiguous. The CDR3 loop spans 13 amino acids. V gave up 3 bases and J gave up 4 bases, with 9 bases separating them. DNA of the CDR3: TGTGCCAGCAGTTTCTCGGGTGGCACTGAAGCTTTCTTT. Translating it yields CASSFSGGTEAFF.

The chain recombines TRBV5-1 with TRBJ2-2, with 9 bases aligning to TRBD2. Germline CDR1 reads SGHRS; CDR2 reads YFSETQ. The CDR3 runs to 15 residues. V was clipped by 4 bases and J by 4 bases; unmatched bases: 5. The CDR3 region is CASSLAGPPTGELFF. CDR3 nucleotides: TGCGCCAGCAGCCTAGCGGGGCCCCCCACCGGGGAGCTGTTTTTT.

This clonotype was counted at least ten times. In DNA, the CDR3 is TGCGCCAGCAGCCGAGAGGACGGCGCATATCGAGAAGCTTTCTTT. Translation gives CASSREDGAYREAFF. The chain recombines TRBV5-1 with TRBJ1-1, with D hard to call. The CDR3 loop spans 15 amino acids. The V and J ends lost 4 bases and 8 bases respectively, with 21 bases between them. Germline lookup yields CDR1 SGHRS and CDR2 YFSETQ.

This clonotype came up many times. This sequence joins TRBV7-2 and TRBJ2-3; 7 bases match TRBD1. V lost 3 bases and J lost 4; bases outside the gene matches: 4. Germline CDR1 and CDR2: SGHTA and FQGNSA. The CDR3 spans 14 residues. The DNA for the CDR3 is TGTGCCAGCAGCTTCAACAGGGGTGCAGATACGCAGTATTTT. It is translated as CASSFNRGADTQYF.

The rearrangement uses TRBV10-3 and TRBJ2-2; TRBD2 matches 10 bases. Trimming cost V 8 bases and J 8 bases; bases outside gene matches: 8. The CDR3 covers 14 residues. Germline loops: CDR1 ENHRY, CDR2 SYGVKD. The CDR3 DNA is TGTGCCATCTCTCAACTAGCGGGAACGGGGGAGCTGTTTTTT. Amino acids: CAISQLAGTGELFF.

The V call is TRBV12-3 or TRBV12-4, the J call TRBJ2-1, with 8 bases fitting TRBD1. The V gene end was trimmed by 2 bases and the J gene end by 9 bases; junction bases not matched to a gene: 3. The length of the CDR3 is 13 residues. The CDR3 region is CASSLIRGREQFF. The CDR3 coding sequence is TGTGCCAGCAGTTTAATCAGGGGGCGTGAGCAGTTCTTC.

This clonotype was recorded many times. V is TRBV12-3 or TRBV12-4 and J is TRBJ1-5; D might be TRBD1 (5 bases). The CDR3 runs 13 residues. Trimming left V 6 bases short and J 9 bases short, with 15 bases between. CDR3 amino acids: CASRSMGHGPQHF. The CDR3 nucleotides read TGTGCCAGCAGATCAATGGGGCACGGGCCCCAGCATTTT.

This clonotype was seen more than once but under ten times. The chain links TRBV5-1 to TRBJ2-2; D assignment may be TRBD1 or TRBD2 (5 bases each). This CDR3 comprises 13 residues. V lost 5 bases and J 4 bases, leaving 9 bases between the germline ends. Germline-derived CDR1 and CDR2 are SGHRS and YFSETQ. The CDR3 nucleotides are TGCGCCAGCAGGTCGGGGCGCACCGGGGAGCTGTTTTTT. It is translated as CASRSGRTGELFF.

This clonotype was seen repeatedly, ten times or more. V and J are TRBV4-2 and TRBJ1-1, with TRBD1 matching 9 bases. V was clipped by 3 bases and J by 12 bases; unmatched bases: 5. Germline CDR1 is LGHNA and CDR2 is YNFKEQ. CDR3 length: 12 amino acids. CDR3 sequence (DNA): TGTGCCAGCAGCCAGCAGGACAGGGGAACTTTCTTT. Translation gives CASSQQDRGTFF.

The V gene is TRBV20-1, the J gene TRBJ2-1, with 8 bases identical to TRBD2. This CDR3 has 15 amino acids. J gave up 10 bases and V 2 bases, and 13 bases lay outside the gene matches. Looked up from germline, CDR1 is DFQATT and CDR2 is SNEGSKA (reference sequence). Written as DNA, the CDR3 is TGCAGTGCTAGAAATTCTAGCGGGCGGTTAAGGGAGCAGTTCTTC. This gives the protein CSARNSSGRLREQFF.

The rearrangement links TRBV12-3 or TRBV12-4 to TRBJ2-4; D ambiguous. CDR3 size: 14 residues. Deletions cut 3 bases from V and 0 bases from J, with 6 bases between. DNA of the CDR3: TGTGCCAGCAGTTTCCCGGGAGCCAAAAACATTCAGTACTTC. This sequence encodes CASSFPGAKNIQYF.

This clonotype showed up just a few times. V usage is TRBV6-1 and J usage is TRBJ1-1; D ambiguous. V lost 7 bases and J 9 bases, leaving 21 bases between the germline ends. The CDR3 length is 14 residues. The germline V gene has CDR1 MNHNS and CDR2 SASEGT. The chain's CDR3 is CASTPMDRSRQAFF. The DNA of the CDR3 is TGTGCCAGCACCCCGATGGACCGGAGTCGACAAGCTTTCTTT.

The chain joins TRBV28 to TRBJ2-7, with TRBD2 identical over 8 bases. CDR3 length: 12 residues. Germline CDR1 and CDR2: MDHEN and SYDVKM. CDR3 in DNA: TGTGCGGTAACTAGCGGCTCCTACGAGCAGTACTTC. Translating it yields CAVTSGSYEQYF.